This T cell receptor (beta chain) emerged from a study of T cells in women clearing cervical HPV infection. In the study overall: Cases: HPV16-related CIN3 or worse on histology, 2 invasive cancers. Cases' blood sampling followed lesion detection by median approximately 140 days (90 to 200). Findings and caveats of the study: Combining TCR richness with V gene abundances gave approximately 0.8 AUC. Cases carried less TRBV6-7 than controls: around 0.11% versus 0.15%.

A remark on this clone: What it recognizes is unknown. The CDR3 is cut off 3 residues early in the read; its end comes from the germline J gene.

CDR3 length: 13 amino acids. Germline lookup yields CDR1 DFQATT and CDR2 SNEGSKA (reference sequence). Trimming removed 6 bases at V and 5 bases at J, with 17 bases between. Clones were read by immunoSEQ multiplex PCR, and TCRdb kept only the in-frame ones, dropping some. This sample's clone table lists fewer than 30,000 clones. The clonotype originates from a woman aged 18 to 69 with a cervical HPV16 infection that either progressed to CIN3+ or cleared (not recorded which). The chain is built from TRBV20-1 and TRBJ2-7; D is tentatively TRBD1 or TRBD2 (6 bases each). Sequencing was performed on blood buffy coat. CDR3 DNA (partial): TGCAGTGCCGGAGGAGTGCGGGACAACGAG. Amino acids: CSAGGVRDNE. In full, the CDR3 reads CSAGGVRDNEQYF.